The source of this T cell receptor (beta chain) is a study of cytomegalovirus exposure and HLA in healthy donors (dated by TCRdb to 2017 to 2019). Describing the broader study: A later analysis indicated that the 90 to 150 validation repertoires were generated on the platform also employed for the 700 or so repertoires of the first cohort. A separate validation cohort of approximately 130 different subjects was used in addition to the 666-subject first cohort. High-throughput TCR immunosequencing, statistical association of individual TCRs with disease status, and machine learning were combined to predict cytomegalovirus infection status. The study aimed to test whether cataloging public T cell receptors could reveal signatures of past pathogen exposure.

The germline V and J ends show losses of 7 bases and 10 bases respectively, and no gene match explains 16 bases of the junction. CDR1 is given as SQVTM and CDR2 as ANQGSEA, both from the germline V gene. The CDR3 numbers 14 residues from cysteine through phenylalanine. Only CDR3 DNA is held: 42 bases, read in frame from base 1. Paper-wide results and their limitations: A few of the identified cytomegalovirus-associated TCR beta chains were confirmed in vitro to be specific for cytomegalovirus antigens. All 120 or so repertoires were used to score co-occurrence in the validation cohort in a later analysis, because that analysis had no HLA typing for the cohort. Cytomegalovirus status was reported to be diagnosed by the classifier with high specificity and sensitivity in both the original and validation cohorts. In the study, 150 to 200 TCR beta chains were listed as associated with cytomegalovirus. Across donors, most TCR sequences were observed very rarely, whereas some public TCRs were present in many individuals. The authors suggested that the approach could potentially be generalized to other disease states and immunological phenotypes. A later analysis found that TCRs clustered in the first cohort also tended to co-occur in the 100 to 150 validation repertoires, with approximately 93% of cluster scores above 0.

To prepare the library, the immunoSEQ multiplex PCR assay was applied. The study's processing was this. A statistical classification framework was built for diagnosing cytomegalovirus status from the catalog of TCR beta chain sequences. The clones in this table, taken by TCRdb from immuneACCESS, are in-frame only. Not every clone is retained; where verified, under half of the shortfall comes from an unresolved V gene, and the cause of the rest is unknown. Clonal size and the V and J genes are those of that table, whereas D and trimming came from the DNA. This sample gives some 190,000 clones in total; around 86% of them show up just once. The ten biggest clones cover about 7.2% of the sample. The donors were included in the validation cohort of some 110 subjects, a group kept apart from the 666-subject first cohort. As to this clone: Its recognized antigen is unknown. No base quality information exists; no much larger clone differs at one position.

The origin of this receptor is a young man in good health and CMV-seropositive. This chain is built from TRBV29-1 and TRBJ2-1, and TRBD2 aligns with 7 junction nucleotides. Sample: PBMCs. The DNA sequence reads TGCAGCGCCCCGGGGGAGCGGGGAGATAAAGAGCAGTTCTTC. Its translation reads: CSAPGERGDKEQFF.